The rows below give T cell receptor beta chains drawn from one sample of a study of shared clonotypes between healthy human individuals. The protocol was immunoSEQ multiplex PCR, while the TCRdb copy is restricted to in-frame clones and leaves out a portion. The data contain roughly 2.1 million clones, roughly 91% of them seen just once; the ten biggest clones take up 1.5% to 2%. The specimen was naive CD8+ T cells from PBMCs. Receptors were obtained from a man between 18 and 35 years old in good health. Some clones in this sample may be carry-over from other donors' samples. Both conserved end residues are part of each CDR3. Fields, in order: V gene, clone size, D gene, J gene, CDR3 protein, CDR3 DNA. The D gene is left open where the match is weak. Clone size, where shown, is once, few, many, or a class for clones that have expanded.

>TRBV28|.|.|TRBJ1-3
CASSPPGGVGNTIYF
TGTGCCAGCAGCCCGCCGGGCGGGGTAGGAAACACCATATATTTT
>TRBV11-3|.|TRBD2|TRBJ2-1
CASSLSGSPYNEQFF
TGTGCCAGCAGCTTGAGCGGGAGCCCCTACAATGAGCAGTTCTTC
>TRBV5-6|few|.|TRBJ1-1
CASSIRGTEAFF
TGTGCCAGCAGTATCAGGGGCACTGAAGCTTTCTTT
>TRBV5-4|.|TRBD2|TRBJ2-5
CASSLGGGKETQYF
TGTGCCAGCAGCTTGGGGGGAGGGAAGGAGACCCAGTACTTC
>TRBV7-9|.|.|TRBJ1-1
CASSLAGGGTEAFF
TGTGCCAGCAGCTTAGCGGGGGGCGGCACTGAAGCTTTCTTT
>TRBV6-1|.|.|TRBJ2-4
CASSEATLSAKNIQYF
TGTGCCAGCAGTGAAGCTACTCTTTCAGCCAAAAACATTCAGTACTTC
>TRBV19|few|.|TRBJ1-2
CASNHRNYGYTF
TGTGCCAGTAATCACAGGAACTATGGCTACACCTTC
>TRBV7-9|.|.|TRBJ1-1
CASSEKDAEAFF
TGTGCCAGCTCCGAAAAGGACGCTGAAGCTTTCTTT
>TRBV7-9|.|TRBD2|TRBJ2-3
CASITPGLAVTDTQYF
TGTGCCAGCATCACTCCGGGACTAGCGGTCACAGATACGCAGTATTTT
>TRBV25-1|.|TRBD1|TRBJ1-1
CASSELFLGQGAGTEAFF
TGTGCCAGCAGTGAACTTTTTCTGGGACAGGGGGCGGGCACTGAAGCTTTCTTT
>TRBV4-1|.|TRBD1|TRBJ1-1
CASSLTGGTRAEAFF
TGCGCCAGCAGCCTAACAGGGGGGACCCGGGCTGAAGCTTTCTTT